This TCR beta chain was retrieved from a study of T cell responses to AZD1222 COVID-19 vaccine. This clone was found once. Sequencing was performed with immunoSEQ multiplex PCR; in TCRdb, only in-frame clones are kept and a portion is missing. The repertoire has more than 95,000 clones, 80% to 90% of them found once; the top ten carry about 8.7%. In germline, CDR1 is SGDLS, CDR2 YYNGEE. The CDR3 has 16 amino acids. The V gene end was trimmed by 6 bases and the J gene end by 5 bases; junction bases not matched to a gene: 9. The material was peripheral blood, obtained on day 0 of AZD1222 vaccination. The sequence derives from an adult in good health. This chain connects TRBV9 to TRBJ2-2, with TRBD2 identical over 11 bases. CDR3 protein: CASNPLAGVKTGELFF. The CDR3 DNA sequence: TGTGCCAGCAACCCACTAGCGGGAGTCAAGACCGGGGAGCTGTTTTTT.